This T cell receptor (beta chain) was recovered during a study of T cells in Graves' hyperthyroidism and ophthalmopathy. Amplified TCR beta CDR3 regions came from RNA transcripts. In the first-round RT-PCR of the TCR CDR3, the HTBI primer set was used. TCRdb reanalysed the multiplex PCR reads using MiXCR and keeps one entry per CDR3 protein. The data show roughly 420,000 distinct CDR3 sequences, with approximately 14% seen just once and approximately 14% held by the top ten. V gave up 3 bases and J gave up 9 bases, with 12 bases separating them. The CDR3 is 13 residues long. This clonotype was detected ten times or more.

This clonotype originated in a woman younger than 35 with Graves' hyperthyroidism. The sequencing input was blood. The V gene is TRBV12-3 or TRBV12-4, the J gene TRBJ1-5, with D perhaps TRBD1 (6 bases). The CDR3 region is CASSFERGSPQHF. The DNA of the CDR3 is TGTGCCAGCAGTTTTGAAAGGGGGTCGCCCCAGCATTTT.